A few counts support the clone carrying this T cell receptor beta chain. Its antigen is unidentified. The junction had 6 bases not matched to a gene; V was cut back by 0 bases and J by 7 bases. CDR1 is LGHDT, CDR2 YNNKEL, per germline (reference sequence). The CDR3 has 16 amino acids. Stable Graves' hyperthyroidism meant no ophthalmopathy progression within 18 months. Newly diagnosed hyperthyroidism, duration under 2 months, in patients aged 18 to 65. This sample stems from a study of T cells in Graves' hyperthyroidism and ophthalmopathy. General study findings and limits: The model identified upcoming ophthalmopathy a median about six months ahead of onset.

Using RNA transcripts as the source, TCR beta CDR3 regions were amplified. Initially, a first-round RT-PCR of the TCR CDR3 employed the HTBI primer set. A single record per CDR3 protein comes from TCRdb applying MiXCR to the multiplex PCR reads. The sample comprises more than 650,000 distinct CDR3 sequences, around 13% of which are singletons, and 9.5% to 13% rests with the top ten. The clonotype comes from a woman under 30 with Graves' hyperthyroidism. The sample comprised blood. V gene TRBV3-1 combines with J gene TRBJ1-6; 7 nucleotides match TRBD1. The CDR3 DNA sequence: TGTGCCAGCAGCCAAGACCTGACAGGGCGAAATTCACCCCTCCACTTT. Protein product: CASSQDLTGRNSPLHF.